The 9 T cell receptor beta chains in this list originate from one sample, sequenced in a study of beta chain features in type 1 diabetes. Every bit of the isolated RNA underwent reverse transcription, so sequencing read expressed TCRB transcripts. Only in-frame clones appear in the TCRdb table, and some are missing; sequencing was by immunoSEQ multiplex PCR. The sample lists tens of thousands of clones, roughly 50% occurring once. Sample: stem cell memory CD4+ T cells from blood. The receptors stem from a young woman in good health.

There are a few counts of this clone. The gene calls are TRBV5-1 and TRBJ1-2, with no clear D. Germline V lookup: CDR1 SGHRS, CDR2 YFSETQ. There are 13 residues in the CDR3. Trimming pared 0 bases from V and 5 bases from J, leaving 8 bases between. CDR3 coding DNA: TGCGCCAGCAGCTTGGGGACGGGATATGGCTACACCTTC. Its protein is CASSLGTGYGYTF.

The chain is built from TRBV7-2 and TRBJ1-5, with 9 bases aligning to TRBD1. CDR3 length: 13 residues. The V gene end was trimmed by 10 bases and the J gene end by 4 bases; junction bases not matched to a gene: 5. Germline V gene data show CDR1 as SGHTA and CDR2 as FQGNSA. The CDR3 DNA is TGTGCCATAGGACAGGGGAAGAATCAGCCCCAGCATTTT. Translation gives CAIGQGKNQPQHF.

The chain combines TRBV5-6 with TRBJ2-7; 8 positions match TRBD1. The V segment lost 1 base and the J segment 2 bases; nucleotides outside the gene matches: 5. CDR1 and CDR2 (germline): SGHDT, YYEEEE. The CDR3 is 15 amino acids. The CDR3 reads CASSLYATGAYEQYF. CDR3 sequence (DNA): TGTGCCAGCAGCTTGTACGCGACAGGGGCCTACGAGCAGTACTTC.

The rearrangement links TRBV29-1 to TRBJ2-3; 12 bases line up with TRBD2. Germline-derived CDR1 and CDR2 are SQVTM and ANQGSEA. V was clipped by 6 bases and J by 6 bases; unmatched bases: 7. The CDR3 totals 14 residues. CDR3 in DNA: TGCAGCGTCGCTAGCGGGAGGGCCCGGGATACGCAGTATTTT. Encoded protein: CSVASGRARDTQYF.

The V and J genes are TRBV11-2 and TRBJ2-5, with TRBD2 matching 8 bases. This CDR3 spans 17 amino acids. J was trimmed by 5 bases and V by 2 bases; bases with no gene match: 13. Germline CDR1 SGHAT, CDR2 FQNNGV. The DNA of the CDR3 is TGTGCCAGCAGCTTATCGGTTCGTGCGGGAGGAGGGGAGACCCAGTACTTC. Protein: CASSLSVRAGGGETQYF.

This clone was recorded a few times. V is TRBV7-9 and J is TRBJ2-3, with D perhaps matching TRBD1 (6 bases). This CDR3 has 16 residues. Trimming took off 1 base at V and 0 bases at J, with 11 bases between the two ends. In germline, CDR1 is SEHNR, CDR2 FQNEAQ (reference sequence). In DNA form, the CDR3 reads TGTGCCAGCAGCTTAGATGGGACACGAAGCACAGATACGCAGTATTTT. It translates to CASSLDGTRSTDTQYF.

The table lists this clone with a few counts. This rearrangement joins TRBV18 to TRBJ1-5, with 7 bases lining up with TRBD1. Germline trimming cut 5 bases from V and 6 bases from J; bases unmatched to any gene: 10. CDR3 length: 15 residues. Germline V gene lookup returns CDR1 KGHSH and CDR2 LQKENI. The CDR3 protein is CASSFGRGDGQPQHF. The CDR3 DNA sequence: TGTGCCAGCTCATTCGGCAGGGGGGACGGTCAGCCCCAGCATTTT.

J is TRBJ2-7 and V is TRBV7-2; 7 bases fit TRBD2. The CDR3 is 15 residues long. With V trimmed by 1 base and J by 4 bases, 7 bases remained unmatched. Germline-derived CDR1 and CDR2 are SGHTA and FQGNSA. CDR3 sequence reads: CASSLGGGPGYEQYF. Here the CDR3 DNA reads TGTGCCAGCAGCTTAGGGGGAGGGCCAGGGTACGAGCAGTACTTC.

This clone has more than one count but fewer than ten. This chain joins TRBV11-3 and TRBJ2-3; 11 positions match TRBD1. Germline values: CDR1 SGHNT, CDR2 YENEEA. The CDR3 consists of 16 residues. The trim removed 4 bases at V and 4 bases at J, leaving 7 bases unmatched. The CDR3 bases are TGTGCCAGCAGCTCAAGGACAGGGGGCAGCCCAGATACGCAGTATTTT. This codes for CASSSRTGGSPDTQYF.